This record concerns one T cell receptor beta chain sequence. The data derive from a study of type 1 and type 2 diabetes patients. Germline V gene lookup returns CDR1 LGHNA and CDR2 YSLEER. This CDR3 is built from 15 residues. V lost 1 base and J lost 2, with 11 bases in between. Amplification started from genomic DNA. A primer set of 30 forward and 13 reverse primers amplified the CDR3. Each CDR3 protein is one row after TCRdb ran MiXCR on the multiplex PCR reads. The data show fewer than 350,000 distinct CDR3 sequences, roughly 44% seen once. The chain links TRBV4-3 to TRBJ1-1; TRBD1 is a possible D gene (6 bases). The sequenced material came from peripheral blood mononuclear cells (PBMCs). The clonotype originates from a man between 18 and 29 years old with type 2 diabetes. The CDR3 DNA reads as TGCGCCAGCAGCCAAGTCGCACAGGGAAACACTGAAGCTTTCTTT. It yields the protein CASSQVAQGNTEAFF.